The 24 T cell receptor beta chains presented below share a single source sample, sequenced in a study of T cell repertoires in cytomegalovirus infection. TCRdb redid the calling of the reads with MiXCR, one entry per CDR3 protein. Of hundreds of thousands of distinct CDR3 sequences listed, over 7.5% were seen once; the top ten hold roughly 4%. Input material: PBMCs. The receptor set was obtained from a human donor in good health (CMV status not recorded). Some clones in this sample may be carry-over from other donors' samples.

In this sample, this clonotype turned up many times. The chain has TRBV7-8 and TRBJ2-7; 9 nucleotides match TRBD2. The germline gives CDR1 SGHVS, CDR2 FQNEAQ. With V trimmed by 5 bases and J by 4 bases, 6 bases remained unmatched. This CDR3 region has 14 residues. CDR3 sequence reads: CASSKPSGAYEQYF. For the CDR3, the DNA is TGTGCCAGCAGCAAACCTAGCGGGGCTTACGAGCAGTACTTC. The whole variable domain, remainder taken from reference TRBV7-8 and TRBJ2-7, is GAGVSQSPRYKVAKRGQDVALRCDPISGHVSLFWYQQALGQGPEFLTYFQNEAQLDKSGLPSDRFFAERPEGSVSTLKIQRTQQEDSAVYLCASSKPSGAYEQYFGPGTRLTVT.

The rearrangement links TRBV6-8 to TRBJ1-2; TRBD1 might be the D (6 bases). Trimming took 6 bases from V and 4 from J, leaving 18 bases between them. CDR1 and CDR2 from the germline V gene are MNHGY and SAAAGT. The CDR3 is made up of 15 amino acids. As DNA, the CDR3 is TGTGCCAGCAGCTCACTTCGTGGGGGGCCCTATGGCTACACCTTC. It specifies CASSSLRGGPYGYTF.

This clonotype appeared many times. CDR3 in amino acids: CASRRDPKGTDTQYF. The DNA for the CDR3 is TGTGCCAGCAGGCGGGACCCTAAGGGAACAGATACGCAGTATTTT. This chain links TRBV12-3 or TRBV12-4 with TRBJ2-3; maybe TRBD2 (6 bases). The germline V and J ends were trimmed by 6 bases and 3 bases, with 16 bases remaining between them. This CDR3 has 15 amino acids.

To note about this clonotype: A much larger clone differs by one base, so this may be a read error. The chain's CDR3 is CTSSPGYSPLHF. The CDR3 DNA is TGTACCAGCAGTCCGGGGTACTCACCCCTCCACTTT. J is TRBJ1-6 and V is TRBV12-3 or TRBV12-4; D ambiguous. The CDR3 is 12 residues long.

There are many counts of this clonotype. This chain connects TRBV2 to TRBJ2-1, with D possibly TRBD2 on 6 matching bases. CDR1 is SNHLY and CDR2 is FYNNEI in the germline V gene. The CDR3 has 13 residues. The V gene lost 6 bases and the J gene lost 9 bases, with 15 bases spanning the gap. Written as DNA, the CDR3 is TGTGCCAGCAGGGATACTAGCAGCGGTGAGCAGTTCTTC. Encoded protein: CASRDTSSGEQFF.

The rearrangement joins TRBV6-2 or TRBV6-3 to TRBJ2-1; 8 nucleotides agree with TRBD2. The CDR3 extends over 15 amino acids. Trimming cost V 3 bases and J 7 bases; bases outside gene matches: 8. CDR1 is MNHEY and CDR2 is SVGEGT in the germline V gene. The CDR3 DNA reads TGTGCCAGCAGTTATAAGCGGGAGCGTTTGAATGAGCAGTTCTTC. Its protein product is CASSYKRERLNEQFF.

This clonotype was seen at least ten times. The CDR3 region is CASSPDRGRWEQYF. CDR3 DNA sequence: TGTGCCAGCAGCCCGGACAGGGGGCGGTGGGAGCAGTACTTC. The V and J genes are TRBV7-2 and TRBJ2-7, with 11 bases matching TRBD1. The CDR3 consists of 14 residues. After removal of 5 bases from V and 7 bases from J, the junction contained 7 bases not matched to a gene. Germline V gene data show CDR1 as SGHTA and CDR2 as FQGNSA.

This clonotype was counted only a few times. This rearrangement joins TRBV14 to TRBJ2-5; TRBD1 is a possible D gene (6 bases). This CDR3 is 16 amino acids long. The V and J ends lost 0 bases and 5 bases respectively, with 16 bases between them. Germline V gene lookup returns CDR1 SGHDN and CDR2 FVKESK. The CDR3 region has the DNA TGTGCCAGCAGCCAAGATTGGGGGCGCGTTCTGGAGACCCAGTACTTC. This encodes CASSQDWGRVLETQYF.

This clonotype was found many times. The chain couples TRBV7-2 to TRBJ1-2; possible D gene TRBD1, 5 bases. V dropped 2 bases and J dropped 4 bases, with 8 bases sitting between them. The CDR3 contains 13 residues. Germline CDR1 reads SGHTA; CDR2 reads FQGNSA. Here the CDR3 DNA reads TGTGCCAGCAGCTTAAAGGGGACCTATGGCTACACCTTC. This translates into CASSLKGTYGYTF. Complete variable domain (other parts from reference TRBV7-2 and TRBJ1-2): GAGVSQSPSNKVTEKGKDVELRCDPISGHTALYWYRQSLGQGLEFLIYFQGNSAPDKSGLPSDRFSAERTGGSVSTLTIQRTQQEDSAVYLCASSLKGTYGYTFGSGTRLTVV.

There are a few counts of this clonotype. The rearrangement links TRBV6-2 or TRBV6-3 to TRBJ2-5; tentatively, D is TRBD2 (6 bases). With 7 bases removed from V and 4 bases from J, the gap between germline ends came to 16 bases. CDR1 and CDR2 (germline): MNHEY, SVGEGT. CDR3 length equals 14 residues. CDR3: CASTSLMGGETQYF. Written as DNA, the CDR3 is TGTGCCAGCACCTCATTGATGGGGGGAGAGACCCAGTACTTC.

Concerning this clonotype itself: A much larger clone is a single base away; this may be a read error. The CDR3 loop is CVSTYRGSAGANVLTF. The CDR3 coding sequence is TGTGTCAGTACGTATCGGGGGAGCGCTGGGGCCAACGTCCTGACTTTC. The rearrangement links TRBV19 to TRBJ2-6; perhaps TRBD2 as D (6 bases). Germline V gene sequence: CDR1 LNHDA, CDR2 SQIVND (reference sequence). This CDR3 contains 16 residues.

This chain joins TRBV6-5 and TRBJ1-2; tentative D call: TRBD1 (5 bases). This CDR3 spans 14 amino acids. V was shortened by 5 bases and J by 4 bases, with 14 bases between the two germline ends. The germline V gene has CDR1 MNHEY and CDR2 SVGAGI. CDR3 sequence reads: CASSPLGQVYGYTF. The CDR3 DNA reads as TGTGCCAGCAGTCCCCTAGGACAAGTCTATGGCTACACCTTC.

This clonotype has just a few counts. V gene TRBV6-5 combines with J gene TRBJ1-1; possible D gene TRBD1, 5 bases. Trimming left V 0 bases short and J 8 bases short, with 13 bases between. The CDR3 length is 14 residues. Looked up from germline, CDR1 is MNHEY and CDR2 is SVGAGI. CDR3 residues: CASSYSTDRTEAFF. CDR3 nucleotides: TGTGCCAGCAGTTACTCGACCGACAGAACCGAAGCTTTCTTT.

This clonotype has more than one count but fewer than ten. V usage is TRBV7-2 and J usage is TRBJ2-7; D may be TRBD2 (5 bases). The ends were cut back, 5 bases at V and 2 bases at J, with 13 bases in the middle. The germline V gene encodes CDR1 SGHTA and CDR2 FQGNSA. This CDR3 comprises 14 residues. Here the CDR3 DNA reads TGTGCCAGCAGCCCACTTGAGCGGACCTACGAGCAGTACTTC. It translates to CASSPLERTYEQYF.

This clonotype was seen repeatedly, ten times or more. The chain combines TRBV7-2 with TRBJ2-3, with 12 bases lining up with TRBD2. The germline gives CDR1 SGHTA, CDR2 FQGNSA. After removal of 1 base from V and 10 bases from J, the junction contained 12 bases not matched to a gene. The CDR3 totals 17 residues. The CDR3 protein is CASSLERGASGRGAQYF. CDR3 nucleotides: TGTGCCAGCAGCTTAGAACGTGGGGCTAGCGGGAGGGGAGCGCAGTATTTT. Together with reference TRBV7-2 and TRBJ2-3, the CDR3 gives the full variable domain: GAGVSQSPSNKVTEKGKDVELRCDPISGHTALYWYRQSLGQGLEFLIYFQGNSAPDKSGLPSDRFSAERTGGSVSTLTIQRTQQEDSAVYLCASSLERGASGRGAQYFGPGTRLTVL.

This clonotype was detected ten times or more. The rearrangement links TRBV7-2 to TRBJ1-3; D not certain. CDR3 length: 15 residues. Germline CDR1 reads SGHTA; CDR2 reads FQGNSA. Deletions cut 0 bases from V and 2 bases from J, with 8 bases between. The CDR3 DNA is TGTGCCAGCAGCTTAGCAGCGGCGACTGGAAACACCATATATTTT. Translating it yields CASSLAAATGNTIYF.

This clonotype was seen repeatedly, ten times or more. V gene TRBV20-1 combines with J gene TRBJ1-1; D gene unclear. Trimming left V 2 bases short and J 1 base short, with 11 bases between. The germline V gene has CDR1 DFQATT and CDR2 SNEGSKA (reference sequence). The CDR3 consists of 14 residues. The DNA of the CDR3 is TGCAGTGCTAGATCCGACTGGAGGAACACTGAAGCTTTCTTT. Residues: CSARSDWRNTEAFF.

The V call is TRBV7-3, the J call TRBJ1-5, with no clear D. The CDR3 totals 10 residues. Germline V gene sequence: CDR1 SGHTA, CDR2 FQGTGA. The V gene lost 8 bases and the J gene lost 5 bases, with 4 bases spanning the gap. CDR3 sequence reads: CASQDQPQHF. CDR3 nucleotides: TGTGCCAGCCAGGATCAGCCCCAGCATTTT.

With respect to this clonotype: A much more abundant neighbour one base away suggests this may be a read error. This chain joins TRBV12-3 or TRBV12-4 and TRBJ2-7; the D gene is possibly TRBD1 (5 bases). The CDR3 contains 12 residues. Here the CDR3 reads CASGFPGNEQYF. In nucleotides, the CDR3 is TGTGCCAGCGGTTTTCCAGGGAACGAGCAGTACTTC.

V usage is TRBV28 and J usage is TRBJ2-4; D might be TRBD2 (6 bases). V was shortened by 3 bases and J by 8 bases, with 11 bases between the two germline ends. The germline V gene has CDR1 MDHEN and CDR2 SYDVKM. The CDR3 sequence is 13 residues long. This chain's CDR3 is CASSLWREHIQYF. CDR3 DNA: TGTGCCAGCAGTTTGTGGAGGGAACACATTCAGTACTTC.

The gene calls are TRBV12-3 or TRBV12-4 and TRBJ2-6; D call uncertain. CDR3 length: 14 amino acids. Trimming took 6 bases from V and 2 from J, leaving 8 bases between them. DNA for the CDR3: TGTGCCAGCAGCCCCGACCCTGGGGCCAACGTCCTGACTTTC. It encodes CASSPDPGANVLTF.

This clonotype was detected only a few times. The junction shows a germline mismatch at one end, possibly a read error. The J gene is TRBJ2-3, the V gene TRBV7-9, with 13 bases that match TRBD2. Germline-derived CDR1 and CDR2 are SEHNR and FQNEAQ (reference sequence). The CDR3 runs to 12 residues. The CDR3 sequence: CASSSGTSGDLF. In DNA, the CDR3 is TGTGCCAGCAGCAGCGGGACTAGCGGGGATTTATTT.

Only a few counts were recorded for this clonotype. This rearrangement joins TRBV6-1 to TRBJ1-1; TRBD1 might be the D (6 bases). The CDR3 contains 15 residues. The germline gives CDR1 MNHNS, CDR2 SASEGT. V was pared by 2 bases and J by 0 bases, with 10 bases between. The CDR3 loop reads CASSEYGQLNTEAFF. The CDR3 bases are TGTGCCAGCAGTGAATACGGACAGCTGAACACTGAAGCTTTCTTT.

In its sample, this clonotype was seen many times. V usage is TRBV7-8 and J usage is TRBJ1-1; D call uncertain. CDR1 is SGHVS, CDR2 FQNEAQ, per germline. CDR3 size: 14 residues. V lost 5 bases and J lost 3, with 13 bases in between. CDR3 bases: TGTGCCAGCAGCCCCCCCAGGAGGGACACTGAAGCTTTCTTT. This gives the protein CASSPPRRDTEAFF.